What follows are 27 T cell receptor beta chains derived from one specimen sequenced in a study of cytomegalovirus exposure and HLA in healthy donors. The method was immunoSEQ multiplex PCR; TCRdb's version includes in-frame clones alone and lacks a portion of them. This table has 240,000 or so clones, around 87% appearing once. The sample taken for sequencing was PBMCs. The receptors were gathered from a woman younger than 45 in good health and CMV-seropositive.

CDR3 region: CASSPRPGTGISGNTIYF. The CDR3 nucleotides are TGTGCCAGCAGCCCCCGTCCCGGGACAGGAATCTCTGGAAACACCATATATTTT. The chain carries TRBV9 and TRBJ1-3; 8 bases are shared with TRBD1. CDR3 length equals 18 residues. The V and J ends lost 4 bases and 0 bases, in that order; junction bases with no gene match: 12. Germline CDR1 is SGDLS and CDR2 is YYNGEE.

This sequence joins TRBV7-2 and TRBJ1-5; 9 bases agree with TRBD1. This CDR3 comprises 16 residues. The junction had 5 bases not matched to a gene; V was cut back by 5 bases and J by 0 bases. The germline gives CDR1 SGHTA, CDR2 FQGNSA. CDR3 DNA: TGTGCCAGCAGCCCCCGGGACAGGGTTAGCAATCAGCCCCAGCATTTT. Amino acid sequence: CASSPRDRVSNQPQHF.

About this clone: Other DNA sequences in this sample translate to the same CDR3. The chain couples TRBV18 to TRBJ2-1; 11 positions agree with TRBD2. Trimming at V came to 2 bases and at J to 4 bases, leaving 1 base not matched to a gene. The CDR3 has 15 amino acids. Per the germline V gene, CDR1 is KGHSH and CDR2 is LQKENI. Written as DNA, the CDR3 is TGTGCCAGCTCACCAGGGACTAGCGGTTACAATGAGCAGTTCTTC. Its translation is CASSPGTSGYNEQFF.

The chain employs TRBV28 and TRBJ1-2; a weak D match, TRBD1 (5 bases). Germline V gene sequence: CDR1 MDHEN, CDR2 SYDVKM. V was pared by 5 bases and J by 2 bases, with 9 bases between. The CDR3 runs 13 residues. DNA for the CDR3: TGTGCCAGCAGTCCTCAGGGAAACTATGGCTACACCTTC. Translating gives CASSPQGNYGYTF.

This chain joins TRBV30 and TRBJ2-3; 10 nucleotides match TRBD2. The CDR3 extends over 17 amino acids. Per germline, CDR1 GTSNPN and CDR2 SVGIG (reference sequence). The J segment lost 2 bases and the V segment lost 4 bases, leaving 12 bases of the junction unmatched. DNA for the CDR3: TGTGCCTGGAAAGCGTTTAGGACTAGCGGTCCCACAGATACGCAGTATTTT. Translation: CAWKAFRTSGPTDTQYF.

This clone was recorded a few times. This chain joins TRBV7-9 and TRBJ1-3; perhaps TRBD1 as D (6 bases). This CDR3 has 15 amino acids. Germline-derived CDR1 and CDR2 are SEHNR and FQNEAQ (reference sequence). V was cut by 1 base and J by 4 bases, with 11 bases left in between. CDR3 sequence reads: CASSLDGTLGNTIYF. CDR3 sequence (DNA): TGTGCCAGCAGCTTAGATGGGACATTGGGAAACACCATATATTTT.

The chain combines TRBV27 with TRBJ2-1; 9 positions agree with TRBD2. CDR1 is MNHEY, CDR2 SMNVEV, per germline (reference sequence). Trimming at V came to 1 base and at J to 4 bases, leaving 2 bases not matched to a gene. The CDR3 spans 15 residues. Here the CDR3 reads CASSLLSGGYNEQFF. CDR3 nucleotides: TGTGCCAGCAGTTTATTAAGCGGGGGGTACAATGAGCAGTTCTTC.

The V and J genes are TRBV29-1 and TRBJ2-7, with 7 positions matching TRBD1. After removal of 5 bases from V and 6 bases from J, the junction contained 10 bases not matched to a gene. The CDR3 sequence is 13 residues long. Germline CDR1 and CDR2: SQVTM and ANQGSEA. In DNA form, the CDR3 reads TGCAGCGTTATAGGGACAGTGGACTCCGAGCAGTACTTC. It specifies CSVIGTVDSEQYF.

V gene TRBV21-1 combines with J gene TRBJ2-2; the table calls TRBD2, which could not be checked here. TRBV21-1 is a known pseudogene. The CDR3 consists of 13 residues. CDR3 sequence: CALGTENTGELFF. CDR3 DNA sequence: TGTGCCCTCGGGACTGAGAACACCGGGGAGCTGTTTTTT.

J is TRBJ2-1 and V is TRBV14; D remains ambiguous. Germline V CDR1 and CDR2: SGHDN, FVKESK. Trimming shortened V by 7 bases and J by 4 bases, and 8 bases separated the two germline ends. The CDR3 contains 12 residues. The CDR3 DNA is TGTGCCAGCACCTCTAGTTACAATGAGCAGTTCTTC. Protein: CASTSSYNEQFF.

The V gene is TRBV23-1, the J gene TRBJ2-1; 7 nucleotides match TRBD2. Being an ORF, TRBV23-1 has a function that is uncertain. The CDR3 spans 16 residues. V dropped 3 bases and J dropped 8; count of bases not matched to a gene: 13. CDR3 protein: CASSHQGLGGCDEQFF. CDR3 bases: TGCGCCAGCAGTCATCAAGGACTAGGCGGCTGCGATGAGCAGTTCTTC.

J is TRBJ2-5 and V is TRBV11-3, with D maybe TRBD1 (6 bases). CDR3 length: 16 residues. V lost 5 bases, J lost 1 base, and 17 bases lay in between. Germline V gene data show CDR1 as SGHNT and CDR2 as YENEEA. The CDR3 nucleotides read TGTGCCAGCAGCCCCCGGACAGAAGGGCCCCAAGAGACCCAGTACTTC. Its protein is CASSPRTEGPQETQYF.

This rearrangement joins TRBV6-1 to TRBJ1-3; possibly TRBD1 for D (6 bases). The V gene lost 8 bases and the J gene lost 4 bases, with 18 bases spanning the gap. CDR1 MNHNS and CDR2 SASEGT come from the germline V gene. The CDR3 is 15 residues long. As DNA, the CDR3 is TGTGCCAGCTCGCCGGGGGGCGTTAAAGGAAACACCATATATTTT. It is translated as CASSPGGVKGNTIYF.

J is TRBJ1-5 and V is TRBV7-8; possible D gene TRBD1, 5 bases. Germline lookup yields CDR1 SGHVS and CDR2 FQNEAQ. This CDR3 has 16 amino acids. Trimming removed 5 bases from V and 4 bases from J, with 18 bases in between. Here the CDR3 DNA reads TGTGCCAGCAGCCGAGAAGGGGTCGGGTGGAATCAGCCCCAGCATTTT. Translated: CASSREGVGWNQPQHF.

This clone was picked up one time. This rearrangement joins TRBV6-6 to TRBJ2-3; 9 nucleotides agree with TRBD1. V shed 6 bases, J shed 2 bases, and the junction held 9 bases outside the gene matches. The CDR3 runs 16 residues. Per the germline V gene, CDR1 is MNHNY and CDR2 is SVGAGI (reference sequence). CDR3 loop: CASRLTGQGHTDTQYF. CDR3 DNA: TGTGCCAGCAGACTTACGGGACAGGGACACACAGATACGCAGTATTTT.

The chain uses TRBV19 and TRBJ1-1, with D hard to call. Germline V CDR1 and CDR2: LNHDA, SQIVND (reference sequence). V lost 6 bases to trimming and J lost 0 bases, with 8 bases between them. The CDR3 runs to 13 residues. CDR3 amino acids: CASSLSVNTEAFF. As DNA, the CDR3 is TGTGCCAGTAGCCTATCCGTGAACACTGAAGCTTTCTTT.

This clone was observed a single time. V and J are TRBV4-2 and TRBJ2-3, with D unclear. CDR3 size: 15 residues. Trimming cost V 1 base and J 2 bases, with 10 bases left between them. The germline CDR1 and CDR2 sequences are LGHNA and YNFKEQ. This chain's CDR3 is CASSQVGGPTDTQYF. In nucleotides, the CDR3 is TGTGCCAGCAGCCAAGTCGGTGGTCCCACAGATACGCAGTATTTT.

V is TRBV28 and J is TRBJ2-6; maybe TRBD2 (5 bases). Trimming cost V 3 bases and J 1 base, with 16 bases left between them. Germline CDR1 MDHEN, CDR2 SYDVKM. The CDR3 extends over 18 amino acids. CDR3 sequence (DNA): TGTGCCAGCAGTTTCCTCCACCGGGGAACGTCTGGGGCCAACGTCCTGACTTTC. Translating it yields CASSFLHRGTSGANVLTF.

V usage is TRBV23-1 and J usage is TRBJ2-7; tentative D call: TRBD1 (5 bases). TRBV23-1 is marked as an open reading frame, function uncertain. Trimming shortened V by 5 bases and J by 1 base, and 15 bases separated the two germline ends. The CDR3 loop spans 15 amino acids. In nucleotides, the CDR3 is TGCGCCAGCAGTATCCTCGGCAGGGCTTCCTACGAGCAGTACTTC. Translated, it gives CASSILGRASYEQYF.

The rearrangement uses TRBV2 and TRBJ2-1, with 10 bases fitting TRBD2. The CDR3 totals 16 residues. The ends lost 5 bases at V and 5 bases at J; junction bases unmatched: 9. The V gene's germline CDR1 is SNHLY and CDR2 FYNNEI. The CDR3 DNA sequence: TGTGCCAGCAGTCCTCGGACTAGCGGAAATAACAATGAGCAGTTCTTC. This gives the protein CASSPRTSGNNNEQFF. Supplemented by reference TRBV2 and TRBJ2-1, the full variable domain reads EPEVTQTPSHQVTQMGQEVILRCVPISNHLYFYWYRQILGQKVEFLVSFYNNEISEKSEIFDDQFSVERPDGSNFTLKIRSTKLEDSAMYFCASSPRTSGNNNEQFFGPGTRLTVL.

This chain links TRBV5-1 with TRBJ2-2; D ambiguous. In germline, CDR1 is SGHRS, CDR2 YFSETQ. CDR3 length: 15 amino acids. V dropped 5 bases and J dropped 4 bases, with 15 bases sitting between them. The CDR3 protein is CASSAIYGGTGELFF. CDR3 coding DNA: TGCGCCAGCAGTGCTATCTATGGCGGCACCGGGGAGCTGTTTTTT.

In this sample, this clone turned up a few times. The genes are TRBV5-1 and TRBJ2-7; no definite D call. The CDR3 has 12 amino acids. CDR1 is SGHRS and CDR2 is YFSETQ in the germline V gene. Trimming took off 0 bases at V and 7 bases at J, with 8 bases between the two ends. The CDR3 loop reads CASSLVAWEQYF. The CDR3 DNA sequence: TGCGCCAGCAGCTTGGTCGCGTGGGAGCAGTACTTC.

The rearrangement joins TRBV13 to TRBJ2-7; the D gene is possibly TRBD1 (6 bases). This CDR3 contains 15 residues. CDR1 and CDR2 from the germline V gene are PRHDT and FYEKMQ (reference sequence). Trimming shortened V by 2 bases and J by 0 bases, and 11 bases separated the two germline ends. The CDR3 sequence: CASSLRDTFSYEQYF. CDR3 DNA sequence: TGTGCCAGCAGCTTACGGGACACATTCTCCTACGAGCAGTACTTC.

Here the CDR3 reads CASSSTGYEKLFF. CDR3 coding DNA: TGTGCCAGCAGCTCGACAGGGTATGAAAAACTGTTTTTT. This rearrangement joins TRBV7-9 to TRBJ1-4, with 7 bases lining up with TRBD1. The germline CDR1 and CDR2 sequences are SEHNR and FQNEAQ (reference sequence). J gave up 6 bases and V 4 bases, and 2 bases lay outside the gene matches. There are 13 residues in the CDR3.

V gene TRBV28 combines with J gene TRBJ1-4, with D tentatively TRBD1 (6 bases). Germline-derived CDR1 and CDR2 are MDHEN and SYDVKM. The V gene lost 3 bases and the J gene lost 16 bases, with 21 bases spanning the gap. This CDR3 has 14 amino acids. This CDR3 reads CASSLERGQVSPFF. The CDR3 region has the DNA TGTGCCAGCAGTTTGGAAAGGGGACAAGTAAGTCCGTTTTTT.

This rearrangement joins TRBV29-1 to TRBJ1-2, with a possible D match to TRBD1 (5 bases). The germline V gene encodes CDR1 SQVTM and CDR2 ANQGSEA. The ends were cut back, 0 bases at V and 4 bases at J, with 21 bases in the middle. This CDR3 region has 17 residues. CDR3 region: CSVEDGLMTVASYGYTF. The CDR3 bases are TGCAGCGTTGAAGATGGATTAATGACAGTGGCTAGCTATGGCTACACCTTC.

The rearrangement joins TRBV11-3 to TRBJ2-5; 8 bases map to TRBD1. CDR1 is SGHNT and CDR2 is YENEEA in the germline V gene. The CDR3 extends over 16 amino acids. After removal of 4 bases from V and 4 bases from J, the junction contained 11 bases not matched to a gene. The CDR3 nucleotides are TGTGCCAGCAGCTCCCGACAGGGGTGGGTTGTAGAGACCCAGTACTTC. It translates to CASSSRQGWVVETQYF.